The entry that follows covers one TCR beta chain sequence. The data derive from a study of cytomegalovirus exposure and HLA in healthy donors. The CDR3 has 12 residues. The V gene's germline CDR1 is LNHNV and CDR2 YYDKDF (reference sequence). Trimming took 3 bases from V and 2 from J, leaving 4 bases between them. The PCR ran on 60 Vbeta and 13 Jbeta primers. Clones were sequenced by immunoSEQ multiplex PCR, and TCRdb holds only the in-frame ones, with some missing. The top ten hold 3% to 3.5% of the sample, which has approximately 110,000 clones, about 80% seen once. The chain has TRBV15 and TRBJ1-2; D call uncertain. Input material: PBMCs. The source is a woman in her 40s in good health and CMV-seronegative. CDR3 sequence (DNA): TGTGCCACCAGCAGGGAGAACTATGGCTACACCTTC. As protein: CATSRENYGYTF. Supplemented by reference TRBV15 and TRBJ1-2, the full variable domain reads DAMVIQNPRYQVTQFGKPVTLSCSQTLNHNVMYWYQQKSSQAPKLLFHYYDKDFNNEADTPDNFQSRRPNTSFCFLDIRSPGLGDTAMYLCATSRENYGYTFGSGTRLTVV.